These 5 T cell receptor beta chains came from one sample sequenced in a study of blood T cells in healthy people across ages. Then a second PCR, running roughly 7 to 11 cycles, was carried out with a sample-barcoded 5' primer and a J-beta primer mix. TCRdb reprocessed the 5' RACE reads with MiXCR, giving one entry per CDR3 protein. The sample records about 580,000 distinct CDR3 sequences, roughly 43% being singletons. What was sequenced was blood. Every receptor here comes from a man aged 80 or over in good health.

This clonotype was observed a handful of times. V usage is TRBV5-1 and J usage is TRBJ2-1; weak D call: TRBD2 (5 bases). Germline V lookup: CDR1 SGHRS, CDR2 YFSETQ. The CDR3 totals 16 residues. V was clipped by 0 bases and J by 0 bases, with 10 bases between them. Written as DNA, the CDR3 is TGCGCCAGCAGCTTGGGAGGGTTTAGCTCCTACAATGAGCAGTTCTTC. Its translation is CASSLGGFSSYNEQFF.

This clonotype was seen only a few times. This chain joins TRBV29-1 and TRBJ1-2, with TRBD1 matching 7 bases. The CDR3 has 14 residues. Germline trimming cut 5 bases from V and 7 bases from J; bases unmatched to any gene: 13. Germline V gene sequence: CDR1 SQVTM, CDR2 ANQGSEA. The CDR3 spells CSVRVGGESLGYTF. DNA of the CDR3: TGCAGCGTTAGGGTAGGGGGCGAGAGTCTTGGCTACACCTTC. The full variable domain, rest sourced from reference TRBV29-1 and TRBJ1-2, is SAVISQKPSRDICQRGTSLTIQCQVDSQVTMMFWYRQQPGQSLTLIATANQGSEATYESGFVIDKFPISRPNLTFSTLTVSNMSPEDSSIYLCSVRVGGESLGYTFGSGTRLTVV.

This chain uses TRBV7-9 with TRBJ1-4; 9 bases match TRBD1. V lost 6 bases, J lost 7 bases, and 9 bases stayed unmatched. This CDR3 has 15 amino acids. The germline V gene has CDR1 SEHNR and CDR2 FQNEAQ (reference sequence). The CDR3 sequence is CASRQTGGAGEKLFF. CDR3 DNA sequence: TGTGCCAGCAGACAAACAGGGGGCGCCGGTGAAAAACTGTTTTTT.

The chain uses TRBV20-1 and TRBJ2-3, with TRBD2 matching over 10 bases. J gave up 0 bases and V 5 bases, and 8 bases lay outside the gene matches. The CDR3 totals 16 residues. Germline lookup yields CDR1 DFQATT and CDR2 SNEGSKA (reference sequence). CDR3 residues: CSAQKETSGSTDTQYF. The CDR3 region has the DNA TGCAGTGCTCAAAAAGAGACTAGCGGGAGCACAGATACGCAGTATTTT.

Many counts were recorded for this clonotype. The J gene is TRBJ2-3, the V gene TRBV6-6; D is undetermined. From germline, CDR1 is MNHNY and CDR2 SVGAGI (reference sequence). This CDR3 has 14 residues. The V end was cut by 0 bases, the J end by 6 bases, with 10 bases between. DNA of the CDR3: TGTGCCAGCAGTTACTCGGCCCGTGGCGATACGCAGTATTTT. Translating gives CASSYSARGDTQYF.